These 22 T cell receptor beta chains originate from one sample sequenced in a study of blood T cell repertoires in COVID-19. Using immunoSEQ multiplex PCR, the repertoire was profiled, and TCRdb retains in-frame clones only, with some absent. This repertoire shows fewer than 110,000 clones, about 80% found once; its top ten account for about 11%. Sequencing was performed on peripheral blood. The receptors shown here come from a human donor in a cohort sampled during active COVID-19.

The chain recombines TRBV5-5 with TRBJ1-3; maybe TRBD1 (6 bases). Germline CDR1 is SGHKS and CDR2 is YYEKEE (reference sequence). The CDR3 contains 15 residues. V lost 2 bases and J 2 bases, leaving 11 bases between the germline ends. The CDR3: CASSFSWGPGNTIYF. The CDR3 bases are TGTGCCAGCAGCTTCAGCTGGGGGCCTGGAAACACCATATATTTT.

Points on this clone: Distinct nucleotide sequences in the sample also encode this CDR3. V and J are TRBV5-1 and TRBJ1-1, with 7 bases lining up with TRBD1. This CDR3 is 15 amino acids long. CDR1 and CDR2 from the germline V gene are SGHRS and YFSETQ. The junction had 2 bases not matched to a gene; V was cut back by 0 bases and J by 0 bases. The CDR3, as DNA: TGCGCCAGCAGCTTGGGACAGGGACTGAACACTGAAGCTTTCTTT. This gives the protein CASSLGQGLNTEAFF. The entire variable domain, with the rest obtained from reference TRBV5-1 and TRBJ1-1, is as follows: KAGVTQTPRYLIKTRGQQVTLSCSPISGHRSVSWYQQTPGQGLQFLFEYFSETQRNKGNFPGRFSGRQFSNSRSEMNVSTLELGDSALYLCASSLGQGLNTEAFFGQGTRLTVV.

The rearrangement uses TRBV25-1 and TRBJ2-2, with D perhaps matching TRBD1 (6 bases). This CDR3 has 17 residues. Trimming took 10 bases from V and 7 from J, leaving 28 bases between them. CDR1 and CDR2 (germline): MGHDK, SYGVNS. The CDR3 nucleotides are TGTGCCACTTCGGCCCTGGGACACTTAAGAAGGGGCGGGGAGCTGTTTTTT. Translating it yields CATSALGHLRRGGELFF. The entire variable domain, with the rest obtained from reference TRBV25-1 and TRBJ2-2, is as follows: EADIYQTPRYLVIGTGKKITLECSQTMGHDKMYWYQQDPGMELHLIHYSYGVNSTEKGDLSSESTVSRIRTEHFPLTLESARPSHTSQYLCATSALGHLRRGGELFFGEGSRLTVL.

The gene calls are TRBV27 and TRBJ2-5, with D possibly TRBD2 on 7 matching bases. V lost 3 bases, J lost 5 bases, and 13 bases lay in between. This CDR3 comprises 14 residues. CDR1 is MNHEY, CDR2 SMNVEV, per germline (reference sequence). CDR3 region: CASSFRGGAETQYF. Here the CDR3 DNA reads TGTGCCAGCAGTTTTAGGGGGGGCGCGGAGACCCAGTACTTC.

The chain links TRBV2 to TRBJ2-3, with 7 bases fitting TRBD1. Germline-derived CDR1 and CDR2 are SNHLY and FYNNEI. CDR3 length: 14 amino acids. With 6 bases clipped from V and 6 bases from J, the junction kept 9 bases outside the gene matches. CDR3 DNA: TGTGCCAGCAGGGAGACAGGGATGGGCGATACGCAGTATTTT. It yields the protein CASRETGMGDTQYF.

This clone was observed a single time. The chain uses TRBV15 and TRBJ1-6; weak D call: TRBD1 (5 bases). The CDR3 has 16 amino acids. V was pared by 1 base and J by 0 bases, with 7 bases between. Germline assignment: CDR1 LNHNV and CDR2 YYDKDF (reference sequence). In DNA form, the CDR3 reads TGTGCCACCAGCAGAGTAGGGGCCTCCTATAATTCACCCCTCCACTTT. It yields the protein CATSRVGASYNSPLHF.

This clone was picked up one time. This rearrangement joins TRBV12-3 or TRBV12-4 to TRBJ2-7; possible D gene TRBD2, 7 bases. This CDR3 has 13 amino acids. The germline V and J ends were trimmed by 9 bases and 5 bases, with 17 bases remaining between them. CDR3 nucleotides: TGTGCCAGTCGGGGGGCACTGCCCCACGAGCAGTACTTC. The encoded protein is CASRGALPHEQYF.

V and J are TRBV25-1 and TRBJ2-2; TRBD1 aligns across 7 bases. The CDR3 loop spans 15 amino acids. The germline V gene encodes CDR1 MGHDK and CDR2 SYGVNS. The V segment lost 6 bases and the J segment 7 bases; nucleotides outside the gene matches: 11. In DNA form, the CDR3 reads TGTGCCAGCAGGGGGGCAGGGGGTAATCACGGGGAGCTGTTTTTT. Its protein product is CASRGAGGNHGELFF.

This chain connects TRBV11-3 to TRBJ1-4, with 8 bases identical to TRBD1. Per germline, CDR1 SGHNT and CDR2 YENEEA. CDR3 length: 14 residues. Trimming cost V 5 bases and J 7 bases; bases outside gene matches: 6. CDR3 sequence (DNA): TGTGCCAGCAGCCCTGTTACAGGGGGTGAAAAACTGTTTTTT. This gives the protein CASSPVTGGEKLFF.

The V gene is TRBV11-2, the J gene TRBJ1-4; a weak D match, TRBD1 (6 bases). Trimming shortened V by 4 bases and J by 0 bases, and 9 bases separated the two germline ends. The V gene's germline CDR1 is SGHAT and CDR2 FQNNGV. This CDR3 contains 15 residues. CDR3 residues: CASSSGTTTNEKLFF. CDR3 nucleotides: TGTGCCAGCAGCTCAGGGACAACAACTAATGAAAAACTGTTTTTT.

This chain joins TRBV3-1 (or the pseudogene TRBV3-2) and TRBJ2-1; D is perhaps TRBD1 (6 bases). The CDR3 spans 14 residues. Germline assignment: CDR1 LGHDT and CDR2 YNNKEL (reference sequence). Trimming removed 1 base at V and 10 bases at J, with 14 bases between. DNA of the CDR3: TGTGCCAGCAGCCAAGCCCCGTGGGGGCCCGAGCAGTTCTTC. Translation: CASSQAPWGPEQFF.

This chain connects TRBV3-1 (or the pseudogene TRBV3-2) to TRBJ2-1; no clear D. This CDR3 contains 13 residues. The V end lost 4 bases, the J end lost 7 bases, and 11 bases lay between the germline ends. Per the germline V gene, CDR1 is LGHDT and CDR2 is YNNKEL (reference sequence). The CDR3 spells CASSRATPNEQFF. CDR3 bases: TGTGCCAGCAGCCGGGCGACGCCTAATGAGCAGTTCTTC.

V gene TRBV14 combines with J gene TRBJ2-2; tentatively, D is TRBD2 (5 bases). Trimming cost V 1 base and J 7 bases, with 16 bases left between them. This CDR3 contains 16 residues. The germline CDR1 and CDR2 sequences are SGHDN and FVKESK. The CDR3 DNA is TGTGCCAGCAGCCAAGTAAGGCCGGGAAGGCACGGGGAGCTGTTTTTT. Translated, it gives CASSQVRPGRHGELFF.

There are a few counts of this clone. The V and J genes are TRBV2 and TRBJ1-4; D is unclear. Germline V gene lookup returns CDR1 SNHLY and CDR2 FYNNEI. The CDR3 contains 15 residues. V lost 7 bases and J 7 bases, leaving 19 bases between the germline ends. The CDR3 coding sequence is TGTGCCAGCAAATGGAGTAACGCCCCGGGTGAAAAACTGTTTTTT. Translated, it gives CASKWSNAPGEKLFF.

The rearrangement links TRBV19 to TRBJ1-5; TRBD1 is a possible D gene (6 bases). Per germline, CDR1 LNHDA and CDR2 SQIVND (reference sequence). The CDR3 sequence is 14 residues long. V gave up 3 bases and J gave up 7 bases, with 13 bases separating them. CDR3 in DNA: TGTGCCAGTAGTATTGGGTCAGGGGAACAGCCCCAGCATTTT. It translates to CASSIGSGEQPQHF.

The rearrangement joins TRBV3-1 (or the pseudogene TRBV3-2) to TRBJ1-2; D is possibly TRBD1 (5 bases). V lost 5 bases to trimming and J lost 3 bases, with 10 bases between them. Germline CDR1 reads LGHDT; CDR2 reads YNNKEL (reference sequence). The CDR3 consists of 13 residues. The CDR3 sequence is CASSVGGDYGYTF. CDR3 nucleotides: TGTGCCAGCAGCGTAGGAGGGGACTATGGCTACACCTTC.

The V call is TRBV11-1, the J call TRBJ1-2; no reliable D call. V shed 2 bases and J shed 4 bases, with 8 bases lying between them. This CDR3 region has 13 residues. Germline-derived CDR1 and CDR2 are SGHAT and FQDESV (reference sequence). Here the CDR3 DNA reads TGTGCCAGCAGCTTACAGTCCTTCTATGGCTACACCTTC. Its protein product is CASSLQSFYGYTF.

V usage is TRBV2 and J usage is TRBJ2-5, with 12 bases matching TRBD1. Looked up from germline, CDR1 is SNHLY and CDR2 is FYNNEI. V dropped 7 bases and J dropped 5; count of bases not matched to a gene: 8. The CDR3 sequence is 15 residues long. CDR3 protein: CASIPGQGAAETQYF. The CDR3 bases are TGTGCCAGCATCCCGGGACAGGGGGCCGCGGAGACCCAGTACTTC.

CDR3 sequence (DNA): TGTGCCAGCAGAACCGAGGGTGCAGGGAGGAATGAGCAGTTCTTC. Amino acid sequence: CASRTEGAGRNEQFF. This chain links TRBV27 with TRBJ2-1, with D possibly being TRBD2 (6 bases). The CDR3 runs to 15 residues. With 6 bases removed from V and 7 bases from J, the gap between germline ends came to 19 bases. Germline lookup yields CDR1 MNHEY and CDR2 SMNVEV (reference sequence).

The chain couples TRBV7-2 to TRBJ1-1, with unresolved D. The CDR3 totals 13 residues. Germline CDR1 is SGHTA and CDR2 is FQGNSA. With 5 bases removed from V and 0 bases from J, the gap between germline ends came to 7 bases. CDR3 sequence reads: CASSPHMNTEAFF. Here the CDR3 DNA reads TGTGCCAGCAGCCCCCACATGAACACTGAAGCTTTCTTT.

The chain is built from TRBV2 and TRBJ2-7, with 7 nucleotides matching TRBD1. The germline V gene encodes CDR1 SNHLY and CDR2 FYNNEI. The CDR3 extends over 14 amino acids. V lost 3 bases to trimming and J lost 3 bases; unmatched junction nucleotides: 5. The CDR3 is CASSDGTAIYEQYF. In DNA form, the CDR3 reads TGTGCCAGCAGTGACGGGACAGCGATCTACGAGCAGTACTTC.

The chain links TRBV15 to TRBJ2-1, with 11 bases aligning to TRBD1. Unmatched junction bases numbered 13, after V lost 0 bases and J lost 0 bases. The CDR3 loop spans 21 amino acids. Germline V CDR1 and CDR2: LNHNV, YYDKDF (reference sequence). CDR3 nucleotide sequence: TGTGCCACCAGCAGAGACCGGACAGGGGGCGCGTTTAGTAGCTCCTACAATGAGCAGTTCTTC. This translates into CATSRDRTGGAFSSSYNEQFF.